This note documents a single T cell receptor beta chain sequence. Its antigen remains unknown. The data were obtained in a study of cytomegalovirus exposure and HLA in healthy donors. Findings and limits, study-wide: In a later analysis, about 17,000 TCR beta sequences were associated with HLA alleles at 0.05 false discovery rate. Cytomegalovirus status, reportedly, was diagnosed with high specificity and sensitivity by the classifier. Available immune exposure information was restricted to CMV serostatus only.

The CDR3 length is 17 residues. Germline V gives CDR1 SEHNR, CDR2 FQNEAQ (reference sequence). Trimming took 5 bases from V and 6 from J; bases not matched to a gene: 13. The PCR used 60 Vbeta and 13 Jbeta primers. Produced via immunoSEQ multiplex PCR; TCRdb's table is partial and in-frame only. The profile shows about 55,000 clones, 77% of them singletons. The V gene is TRBV7-9, the J gene TRBJ1-2, with TRBD1 matching 12 bases. The sample comprised PBMCs. The clonotype originates from a female donor in good health and CMV-seronegative. Written as DNA, the CDR3 is TGTGCCAGCAGCCTCAGGGCCCCGGGACAGGGGGCTGATGGCTACACCTTC. It is translated as CASSLRAPGQGADGYTF.